The 6 T cell receptor beta chains below were found in one sample sequenced in a study of shared clonotypes between healthy human individuals. Using immunoSEQ multiplex PCR, the repertoire was profiled, and TCRdb retains in-frame clones only, with some absent. The sample lists around 580,000 clones, about 98% occurring once. In the naive CD8 group, cells lacked CD45RO and were positively selected for CCR7, so terminally differentiated effector memory CD45RA+ cells were left out. Material for sequencing was naive CD8+ T cells sorted from blood. The receptors derive from a man aged 30 to 39 in good health.

Comments on this clone: This CDR3 is also generated by other DNA sequences in the sample. The chain uses TRBV9 and TRBJ1-5; 10 bases align to TRBD1. V lost 2 bases to trimming and J lost 6 bases; unmatched junction nucleotides: 2. The CDR3 contains 14 residues. Germline assignment: CDR1 SGDLS and CDR2 YYNGEE. The CDR3 region has the DNA TGTGCCAGCAGCGTCGGACAGGGGGGTCAGCCCCAGCATTTT. The encoded protein is CASSVGQGGQPQHF.

As concerns this clone: Other DNA sequences within the sample encode an identical CDR3. The V and J genes are TRBV7-2 and TRBJ2-7; maybe TRBD2 (5 bases). V was pared by 1 base and J by 7 bases, with 11 bases between. Germline CDR1 reads SGHTA; CDR2 reads FQGNSA. The CDR3 runs to 13 residues. In nucleotides, the CDR3 is TGTGCCAGCAGCTTAGTTGCGGGCCGGGAGCAGTACTTC. It specifies CASSLVAGREQYF.

The chain couples TRBV7-9 to TRBJ1-2; D unresolved. The CDR3 has 14 amino acids. V was trimmed by 1 base and J by 7 bases, leaving 13 bases between them. Germline V gives CDR1 SEHNR, CDR2 FQNEAQ (reference sequence). CDR3 DNA: TGTGCCAGCAGCTTAGGATCGGGGAGGAGTGGCTACACCTTC. It yields the protein CASSLGSGRSGYTF. The complete variable domain, with remaining parts taken from reference TRBV7-9 and TRBJ1-2, reads DTGVSQNPRHKITKRGQNVTFRCDPISEHNRLYWYRQTLGQGPEFLTYFQNEAQLEKSRLLSDRFSAERPKGSFSTLEIQRTEQGDSAMYLCASSLGSGRSGYTFGSGTRLTVV.

The chain couples TRBV18 to TRBJ1-5; possible D gene TRBD1, 6 bases. The CDR3 totals 15 residues. Looked up from germline, CDR1 is KGHSH and CDR2 is LQKENI. Trimming removed 5 bases at V and 2 bases at J, with 13 bases between. The CDR3 DNA sequence: TGTGCCAGCTCATCAGGGGAGACGGGCAATCAGCCCCAGCATTTT. This translates into CASSSGETGNQPQHF.

The rearrangement uses TRBV29-1 and TRBJ2-1; the D gene is possibly TRBD1 (5 bases). Germline CDR1 is SQVTM and CDR2 is ANQGSEA. The ends were cut back, 3 bases at V and 5 bases at J, with 11 bases in the middle. There are 13 residues in the CDR3. This chain's CDR3 is CSVDRAIDNEQFF. The CDR3 DNA sequence: TGCAGCGTTGACAGGGCAATCGACAATGAGCAGTTCTTC.

The V call is TRBV5-1, the J call TRBJ2-7; D is uncertain. The V gene lost 1 base and the J gene lost 0 bases, with 11 bases spanning the gap. The CDR3 totals 15 residues. Per the germline V gene, CDR1 is SGHRS and CDR2 is YFSETQ. CDR3 nucleotides: TGCGCCAGCAGCTTGCTGTCTGGATACTCCTACGAGCAGTACTTC. This codes for CASSLLSGYSYEQYF.